The subject of this entry is one T cell receptor (beta chain). This entry is derived from a study of blood T cells in healthy people across ages. Germline trimming cut 7 bases from V and 7 bases from J; bases unmatched to any gene: 9. This CDR3 spans 14 amino acids. Germline loops: CDR1 SGHRS, CDR2 YFSETQ. Next came a second PCR, run for roughly 6 to 11 cycles, which used a sample-barcoded 5' primer along with a J-beta primer mix. TCRdb reprocessed the 5' RACE reads with MiXCR, giving one entry per CDR3 protein. The table has 500,000 to 650,000 distinct CDR3 sequences, over 25% seen once; the top ten hold about 3.9%. The same sample was also studied in work on T cells of mothers and their children.

The receptor was isolated from a boy aged 2 to 10 in good health. The chain uses TRBV5-1 and TRBJ2-5; TRBD2 matches 11 bases. The specimen sequenced was blood. The CDR3 DNA follows: TGCGCCAGCGAGGTAACTAGCGGGAGAGGGACCCAGTACTTC. This gives the protein CASEVTSGRGTQYF.